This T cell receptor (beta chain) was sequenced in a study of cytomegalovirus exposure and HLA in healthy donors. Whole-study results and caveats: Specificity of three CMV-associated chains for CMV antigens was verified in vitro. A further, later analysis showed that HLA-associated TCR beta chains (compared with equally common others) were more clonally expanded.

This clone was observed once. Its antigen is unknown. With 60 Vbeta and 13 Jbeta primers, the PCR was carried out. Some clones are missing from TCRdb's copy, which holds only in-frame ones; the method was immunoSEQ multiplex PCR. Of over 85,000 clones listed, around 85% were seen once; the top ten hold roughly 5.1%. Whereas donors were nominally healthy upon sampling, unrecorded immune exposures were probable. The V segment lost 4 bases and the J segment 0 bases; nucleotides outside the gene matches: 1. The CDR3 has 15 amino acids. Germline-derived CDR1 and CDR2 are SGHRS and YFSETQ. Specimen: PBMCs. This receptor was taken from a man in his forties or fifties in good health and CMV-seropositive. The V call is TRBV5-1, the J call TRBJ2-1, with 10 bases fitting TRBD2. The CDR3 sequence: CASSGTSDSYNEQFF. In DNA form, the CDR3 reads TGCGCCAGCAGCGGGACTAGCGACTCCTACAATGAGCAGTTCTTC.